This is a list of T cell receptor beta chains from one sample in a study of tumor-infiltrating lymphocytes in primary liver carcinoma. MiXCR, run by TCRdb on the multiplex PCR reads, gives a single entry per CDR3 protein. The sample consists of more than 90,000 distinct CDR3 sequences, about two thirds of them appearing once. Sequenced: liver tumor tissue from sampling region 2. The receptors were gathered from a woman aged 60 to 75 with primary liver carcinoma and hepatitis B virus infection. Each CDR3 is given with its conserved first and last residue. A D gene is named only where the DNA matches it firmly. Not every row has a clone size; where given, it reads once, few, many or a size class.

clone size: .; D gene: TRBD1; J gene: TRBJ1-5; V gene: TRBV6-6; CDR3 DNA: TGTACCAACAGTTTCAGACAGGGCAGCAATCAGCCCCAGCTTTTT; CDR3 protein: CTNSFRQGSNQPQLF
clone size: few; D gene: .; J gene: TRBJ2-7; V gene: TRBV5-1; CDR3 DNA: TGCGCCAGCAACCGGGTCATTGAACCCTACGAGCAGTACTTC; CDR3 protein: CASNRVIEPYEQYF
clone size: .; D gene: .; J gene: TRBJ2-1; V gene: TRBV12-3/TRBV12-4; CDR3 DNA: TGTGCCAGCAATTGGGGTAGGACGCCGTTCTTC; CDR3 protein: CASNWGRTPFF
clone size: .; D gene: .; J gene: TRBJ1-2; V gene: TRBV12-3/TRBV12-4; CDR3 DNA: TGTGCCAGCAGTTTATGGGAGGGGTCCTGTGGCTACACCTTC; CDR3 protein: CASSLWEGSCGYTF
clone size: .; D gene: TRBD1; J gene: TRBJ2-2; V gene: TRBV4-1; CDR3 DNA: TGCGCCACCTGTGATGAGGGGGCGGCGAACCCCGGGGAGCTGTTTTTT; CDR3 protein: CATCDEGAANPGELFF
clone size: .; D gene: .; J gene: TRBJ1-1; V gene: TRBV11-1; CDR3 DNA: TGTGCCAGCAGCTTCGGCACGGGAGGAGCTGAAGCTTTCTTT; CDR3 protein: CASSFGTGGAEAFF
clone size: many; D gene: TRBD1; J gene: TRBJ2-1; V gene: TRBV12-3/TRBV12-4; CDR3 DNA: TGTGCCAGCAGTTCCAGCCCCGGCTCCGTCCGGGACAGGCGGTACAATGAGCAGTTCTTC; CDR3 protein: CASSSSPGSVRDRRYNEQFF
clone size: many; D gene: .; J gene: TRBJ2-7; V gene: TRBV28; CDR3 DNA: TGTGCCAGCAGTATCCTGGACAGATTCTACGAGCAGTACTTC; CDR3 protein: CASSILDRFYEQYF
clone size: .; D gene: .; J gene: TRBJ2-1; V gene: TRBV5-4; CDR3 DNA: TGTGCCAGCAGCTGGGGAACCCAGACCCTCTATAATGGGCAGTTCTTC; CDR3 protein: CASSWGTQTLYNGQFF
clone size: .; D gene: .; J gene: TRBJ2-7; V gene: TRBV11-1; CDR3 DNA: TGTGCCAGCAGCAACCCTCCAGGACGGATAACTTACGAGCAGTACTTC; CDR3 protein: CASSNPPGRITYEQYF
clone size: .; D gene: .; J gene: TRBJ2-1; V gene: TRBV29-1; CDR3 DNA: TGCAGCGTTGAAGAGCTTGGCGGAGGGGGTTCCTACGATGAGCAGTTCTTC; CDR3 protein: CSVEELGGGGSYDEQFF
clone size: .; D gene: TRBD2; J gene: TRBJ2-5; V gene: TRBV6-2/TRBV6-3; CDR3 DNA: TGTGCCAGCCTCCTGGGGAGGGCCACGGAGACCCAGTACTTC; CDR3 protein: CASLLGRATETQYF
clone size: few; D gene: .; J gene: TRBJ2-4; V gene: TRBV5-1; CDR3 DNA: TGCGCTAGCAGCTTGGGGGCAGGGAACGTCAAAAACATTCAGTACTTC; CDR3 protein: CASSLGAGNVKNIQYF